The 20 T cell receptor beta chains below come from one sample, sequenced in a study of T cell repertoires in cytomegalovirus infection. In TCRdb, the reads were re-called with MiXCR into one record per CDR3 protein. Found here are roughly 230,000 distinct CDR3 sequences, around 15% of them singletons; the top ten hold around 43%. Material for sequencing was CD8+ T cells from PBMCs. The receptors were gathered from a human donor in good health (CMV status not recorded). Some clones in this sample may be carry-over from other donors' samples.

The V and J genes are TRBV6-2 or TRBV6-3 and TRBJ2-3; 7 bases agree with TRBD2. CDR3 length equals 14 residues. Looked up from germline, CDR1 is MNHEY and CDR2 is SVGEGT. V shed 5 bases, J shed 7 bases, and the junction held 9 bases outside the gene matches. The CDR3 DNA is TGTGCCAGCAGTCCGTGGCGGGGGATGAATACGCAGTATTTT. Protein product: CASSPWRGMNTQYF.

The CDR3: CASSLVKRGLNEQFF. For the CDR3, the DNA is TGCGCCAGCAGCTTGGTTAAGCGGGGCCTTAATGAGCAGTTCTTC. The J gene is TRBJ2-1, the V gene TRBV5-1, with 7 positions matching TRBD2. The germline CDR1 and CDR2 sequences are SGHRS and YFSETQ. Unmatched junction bases numbered 7, after V lost 0 bases and J lost 7 bases. This CDR3 has 15 residues.

The CDR3 reads CSVAALGLGETQYF. The CDR3 bases are TGCAGCGTTGCAGCCTTGGGGCTAGGGGAGACCCAGTACTTC. The V call is TRBV29-1, the J call TRBJ2-5; D is perhaps TRBD1 (5 bases). V lost 4 bases, J lost 5 bases, and 17 bases lay in between. This CDR3 contains 14 residues. CDR1 and CDR2 from the germline V gene are SQVTM and ANQGSEA. Looking up the rest from reference TRBV29-1 and TRBJ2-5 gives the full variable domain: SAVISQKPSRDICQRGTSLTIQCQVDSQVTMMFWYRQQPGQSLTLIATANQGSEATYESGFVIDKFPISRPNLTFSTLTVSNMSPEDSSIYLCSVAALGLGETQYFGPGTRLLVL.

The gene calls are TRBV6-6 and TRBJ2-3; TRBD1 might be the D (6 bases). Germline V gene sequence: CDR1 MNHNY, CDR2 SVGAGI (reference sequence). The V gene lost 10 bases and the J gene lost 1 base, with 24 bases spanning the gap. The CDR3 loop spans 17 amino acids. The CDR3 is CATILLGAGVGTDTQYF. The CDR3 nucleotides are TGTGCCACCATACTCCTAGGGGCAGGGGTGGGCACAGATACGCAGTATTTT.

The rearrangement uses TRBV9 and TRBJ1-2; unclear D gene. Germline lookup yields CDR1 SGDLS and CDR2 YYNGEE. This CDR3 region has 12 residues. Deletions cut 7 bases from V and 4 bases from J, with 11 bases between. CDR3 in amino acids: CASGHGTYGYTF. The CDR3, as DNA: TGTGCCAGCGGCCACGGAACCTATGGCTACACCTTC.

The chain links TRBV7-4 to TRBJ2-5; no reliable D call. This CDR3 comprises 11 residues. Trimming took 5 bases from V and 7 from J, leaving 8 bases between them. Germline CDR1 SGHVT, CDR2 SQSDAQ. The CDR3 DNA sequence: TGTGCCAGCAGCCCCCTGCGGACCCAGTACTTC. It codes for CASSPLRTQYF.

This rearrangement joins TRBV19 to TRBJ2-5, with D tentatively TRBD2 (5 bases). With 4 bases removed from V and 5 bases from J, the gap between germline ends came to 8 bases. This CDR3 has 12 amino acids. Germline CDR1 LNHDA, CDR2 SQIVND (reference sequence). This chain's CDR3 is CASSTGGETQYF. The CDR3 DNA sequence: TGTGCCAGTAGTACCGGAGGCGAGACCCAGTACTTC.

The rearrangement links TRBV20-1 to TRBJ1-6, with unresolved D. Trimming removed 3 bases at V and 3 bases at J, with 12 bases between. Germline CDR1 is DFQATT and CDR2 is SNEGSKA (reference sequence). The CDR3 spans 15 residues. The CDR3: CSARTKGSYNSPLHF. CDR3 bases: TGCAGTGCTAGGACAAAGGGCAGCTATAATTCACCCCTCCACTTT.

This clonotype was seen at least ten times. J is TRBJ2-7 and V is TRBV7-2; TRBD2 aligns across 11 bases. Trimming at V came to 0 bases and at J to 3 bases, leaving 4 bases not matched to a gene. CDR3 length equals 16 residues. Germline CDR1 SGHTA, CDR2 FQGNSA. CDR3 sequence reads: CASSLAYTSGGYEQYF. CDR3 coding DNA: TGTGCCAGCAGCTTAGCGTACACTAGCGGGGGCTACGAGCAGTACTTC.

Only a few counts were recorded for this clonotype. This sequence joins TRBV4-1 and TRBJ2-7, with 13 positions matching TRBD2. The CDR3 covers 15 residues. Germline lookup yields CDR1 MGHRA and CDR2 YSYEKL. V was pared by 4 bases and J by 4 bases, with 4 bases of the junction left unmatched. In nucleotides, the CDR3 is TGCGCCAGCAGCCCCGGACTAGCGGGGGATTACGAGCAGTACTTC. Amino acid sequence: CASSPGLAGDYEQYF.

V gene TRBV20-1 combines with J gene TRBJ2-1; D is possibly TRBD1 or TRBD2 (6 bases each). Germline V gene data show CDR1 as DFQATT and CDR2 as SNEGSKA (reference sequence). The V end was cut by 0 bases, the J end by 4 bases, with 19 bases between. This CDR3 comprises 17 residues. Here the CDR3 DNA reads TGCAGTGCTAGAGATCTGATGGGGGGCGAACTTTACAATGAGCAGTTCTTC. Residues: CSARDLMGGELYNEQFF.

This clonotype was picked up a small number of times. The chain has TRBV5-1 and TRBJ1-1; 10 bases align to TRBD1. This CDR3 comprises 14 residues. Germline V gene sequence: CDR1 SGHRS, CDR2 YFSETQ. The J segment lost 1 base and the V segment lost 4 bases, leaving 1 base of the junction unmatched. The CDR3 coding sequence is TGCGCCAGCAGCCGGACAGGGGGGAACACTGAAGCTTTCTTT. It translates to CASSRTGGNTEAFF.

This clonotype has just a few counts. The gene calls are TRBV2 and TRBJ2-3; possible D gene TRBD1, 5 bases. CDR1 and CDR2 from the germline V gene are SNHLY and FYNNEI. The CDR3 loop spans 14 amino acids. V lost 9 bases to trimming and J lost 0 bases, with 13 bases between them. CDR3 protein: CAREQESSTDTQYF. CDR3 nucleotides: TGTGCCAGAGAACAGGAATCTAGCACAGATACGCAGTATTTT.

There are many counts of this clonotype. V usage is TRBV7-9 and J usage is TRBJ2-3; D possibly corresponds to TRBD1 (6 bases). The V end was cut by 5 bases, the J end by 5 bases, with 8 bases between. From germline, CDR1 is SEHNR and CDR2 FQNEAQ (reference sequence). This CDR3 has 12 residues. CDR3 sequence reads: CASSQDRDTQYF. As DNA, the CDR3 is TGTGCCAGCAGCCAGGACAGAGATACGCAGTATTTT.

This clonotype was counted many times. This rearrangement joins TRBV7-2 to TRBJ1-2, with D possibly TRBD1 on 6 matching bases. Germline CDR1 and CDR2: SGHTA and FQGNSA. The CDR3 loop spans 15 amino acids. Trimming pared 2 bases from V and 0 bases from J, leaving 10 bases between. The CDR3 here is CASSLTGIANYGYTF. DNA of the CDR3: TGTGCCAGCAGCTTAACAGGGATCGCTAACTATGGCTACACCTTC.

The chain is built from TRBV7-2 and TRBJ1-2, with 7 bases identical to TRBD1. There are 18 residues in the CDR3. With 5 bases clipped from V and 1 base from J, the junction kept 16 bases outside the gene matches. CDR1 and CDR2 (germline): SGHTA, FQGNSA. The CDR3: CASSPWGDRNRHNYGYTF. CDR3 sequence (DNA): TGTGCCAGCAGCCCCTGGGGGGACAGAAATCGCCATAACTATGGCTACACCTTC.

The rearrangement links TRBV19 to TRBJ1-1; TRBD1 might be the D (5 bases). This CDR3 has 15 amino acids. V shed 0 bases and J shed 6 bases, with 14 bases lying between them. Germline-derived CDR1 and CDR2 are LNHDA and SQIVND (reference sequence). CDR3 in DNA: TGTGCCAGTAGTATAGATGGCCAGCGGGGGGCTGAAGCTTTCTTT. It encodes CASSIDGQRGAEAFF.

Worth noting for this clonotype: The junction departs from the called germline gene at one end, perhaps through a read error. The V gene is TRBV2, the J gene TRBJ1-2, with D possibly being TRBD1 (6 bases). CDR1 and CDR2 from the germline V gene are SNHLY and FYNNEI. The CDR3 has 12 residues. CDR3 sequence (DNA): TGTGCCAGCATAGGGGGACTTGGCAACTTCCTTTTC. Translating it yields CASIGGLGNFLF.

The gene calls are TRBV11-2 and TRBJ2-5, with 8 bases matching TRBD2. This CDR3 contains 15 residues. The junction had 8 bases not matched to a gene; V was cut back by 1 base and J by 7 bases. CDR1 is SGHAT, CDR2 FQNNGV, per germline. The CDR3 DNA reads TGTGCCAGCAGCTTAGCCAACGGGGGGGCCGGGACCCAGTACTTC. It is translated as CASSLANGGAGTQYF.

This clonotype was found many times. The CDR3 DNA sequence: TGTGCCAGCAGCCCCCGGGGGGGGGCGGTTAGCAATCAGCCCCAGCATTTT. This sequence encodes CASSPRGGAVSNQPQHF. The V call is TRBV7-8, the J call TRBJ1-5; D might be TRBD1 (6 bases). Germline V lookup: CDR1 SGHVS, CDR2 FQNEAQ. There are 17 residues in the CDR3. The ends were cut back, 5 bases at V and 0 bases at J, with 17 bases in the middle. Looking up the rest from reference TRBV7-8 and TRBJ1-5 gives the full variable domain: GAGVSQSPRYKVAKRGQDVALRCDPISGHVSLFWYQQALGQGPEFLTYFQNEAQLDKSGLPSDRFFAERPEGSVSTLKIQRTQQEDSAVYLCASSPRGGAVSNQPQHFGDGTRLSIL.